This T cell receptor (beta chain) was obtained from a study of patients and donors after allogeneic stem cell transplantation. This CDR3 spans 13 amino acids. Trimming shortened V by 4 bases and J by 4 bases, and 10 bases separated the two germline ends. The V gene's germline CDR1 is ENHRY and CDR2 SYGVKD. TCRdb passed the RT-PCR reads through MiXCR, listing each CDR3 protein once. This repertoire shows approximately 200,000 distinct CDR3 sequences, 38% found once; its top ten account for around 10%. Sample: blood, either unsorted or a sorted T cell fraction (not recorded which). The TCR originated in a human donor who was either an allogeneic HSCT recipient or a stem cell or donor lymphocyte infusion donor (not recorded which). It is not recorded whose cells these are; they may come from a transplant donor. The V gene is TRBV10-3, the J gene TRBJ1-2; tentatively, D is TRBD1 (6 bases). The CDR3 sequence: CAISGQDGYGYTF. The CDR3, as DNA: TGTGCCATCAGTGGACAGGACGGCTATGGCTACACCTTC.